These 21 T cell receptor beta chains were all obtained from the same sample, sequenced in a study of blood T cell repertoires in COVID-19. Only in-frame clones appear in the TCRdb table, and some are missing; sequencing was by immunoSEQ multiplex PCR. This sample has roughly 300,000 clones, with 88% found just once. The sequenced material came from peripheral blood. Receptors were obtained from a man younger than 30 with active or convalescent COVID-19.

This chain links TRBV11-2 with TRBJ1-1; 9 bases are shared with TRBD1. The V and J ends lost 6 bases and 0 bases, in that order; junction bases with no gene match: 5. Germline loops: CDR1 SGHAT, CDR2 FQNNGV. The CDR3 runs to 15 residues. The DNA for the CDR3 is TGTGCCAGCAGACCACAGGGGGCTGTGAACACTGAAGCTTTCTTT. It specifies CASRPQGAVNTEAFF.

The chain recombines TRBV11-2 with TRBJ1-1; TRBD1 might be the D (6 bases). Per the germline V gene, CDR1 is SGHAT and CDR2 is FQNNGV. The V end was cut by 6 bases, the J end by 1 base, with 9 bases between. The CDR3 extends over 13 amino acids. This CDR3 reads CASRAGANTEAFF. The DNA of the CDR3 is TGTGCCAGCAGAGCAGGGGCGAACACTGAAGCTTTCTTT.

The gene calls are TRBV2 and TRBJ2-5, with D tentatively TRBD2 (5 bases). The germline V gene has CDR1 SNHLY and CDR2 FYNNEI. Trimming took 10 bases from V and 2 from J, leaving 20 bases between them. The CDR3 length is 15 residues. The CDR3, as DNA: TGTGCCACCATTAACCCCAAGCGGCTTCAAGAGACCCAGTACTTC. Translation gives CATINPKRLQETQYF. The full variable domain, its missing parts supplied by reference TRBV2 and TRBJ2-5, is EPEVTQTPSHQVTQMGQEVILRCVPISNHLYFYWYRQILGQKVEFLVSFYNNEISEKSEIFDDQFSVERPDGSNFTLKIRSTKLEDSAMYFCATINPKRLQETQYFGPGTRLLVL.

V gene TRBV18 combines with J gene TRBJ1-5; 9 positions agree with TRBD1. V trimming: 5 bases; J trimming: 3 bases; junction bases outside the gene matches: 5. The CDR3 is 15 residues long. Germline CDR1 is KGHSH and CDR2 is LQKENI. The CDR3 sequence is CASSSGTGPNQPQHF. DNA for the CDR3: TGTGCCAGCTCATCCGGGACAGGGCCCAATCAGCCCCAGCATTTT.

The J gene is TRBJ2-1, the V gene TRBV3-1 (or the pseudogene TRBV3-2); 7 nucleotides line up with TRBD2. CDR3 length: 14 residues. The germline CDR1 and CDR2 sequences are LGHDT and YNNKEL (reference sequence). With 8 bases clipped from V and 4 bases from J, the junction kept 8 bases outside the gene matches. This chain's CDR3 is CASEPREGYNEQFF. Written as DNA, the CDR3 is TGTGCCAGCGAGCCAAGGGAGGGTTACAATGAGCAGTTCTTC.

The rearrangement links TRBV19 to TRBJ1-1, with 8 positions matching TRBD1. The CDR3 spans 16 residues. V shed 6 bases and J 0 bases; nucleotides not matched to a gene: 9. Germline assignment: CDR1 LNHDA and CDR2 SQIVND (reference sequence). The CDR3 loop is CASRTWTGFVNTEAFF. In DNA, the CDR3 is TGTGCCAGTAGGACTTGGACAGGGTTCGTGAACACTGAAGCTTTCTTT.

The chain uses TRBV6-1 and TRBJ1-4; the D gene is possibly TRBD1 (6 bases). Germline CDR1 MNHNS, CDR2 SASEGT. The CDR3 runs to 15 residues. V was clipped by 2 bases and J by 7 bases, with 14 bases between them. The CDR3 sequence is CASSEFGGRSEKLFF. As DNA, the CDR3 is TGTGCCAGCAGTGAATTCGGGGGGCGGAGTGAAAAACTGTTTTTT.

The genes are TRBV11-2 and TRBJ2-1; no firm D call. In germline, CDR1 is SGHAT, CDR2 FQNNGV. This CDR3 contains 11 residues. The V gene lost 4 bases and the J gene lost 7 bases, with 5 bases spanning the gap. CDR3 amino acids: CASSSFNEQFF. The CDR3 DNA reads TGTGCCAGCAGCTCCTTTAATGAGCAGTTCTTC.

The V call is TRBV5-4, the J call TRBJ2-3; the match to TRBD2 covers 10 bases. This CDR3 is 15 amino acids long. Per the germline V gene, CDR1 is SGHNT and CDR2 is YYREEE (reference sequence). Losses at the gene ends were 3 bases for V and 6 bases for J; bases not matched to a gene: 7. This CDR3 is CASSWSLAGVDTQYF. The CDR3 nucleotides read TGTGCCAGCAGCTGGAGCCTAGCGGGGGTGGATACGCAGTATTTT.

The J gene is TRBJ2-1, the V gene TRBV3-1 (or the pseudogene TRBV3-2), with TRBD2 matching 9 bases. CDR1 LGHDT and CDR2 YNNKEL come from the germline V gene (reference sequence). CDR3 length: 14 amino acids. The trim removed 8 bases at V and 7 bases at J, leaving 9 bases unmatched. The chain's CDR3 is CASLASGVRNEQFF. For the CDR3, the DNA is TGTGCCAGCCTTGCTAGCGGGGTCAGAAATGAGCAGTTCTTC.

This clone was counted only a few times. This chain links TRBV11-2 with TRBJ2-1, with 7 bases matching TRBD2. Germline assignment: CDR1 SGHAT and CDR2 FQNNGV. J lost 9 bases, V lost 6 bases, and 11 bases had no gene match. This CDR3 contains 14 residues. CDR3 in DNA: TGTGCCAGCAGTTCGAGCGGGAATCGGGGTGAGCAGTTCTTC. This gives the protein CASSSSGNRGEQFF.

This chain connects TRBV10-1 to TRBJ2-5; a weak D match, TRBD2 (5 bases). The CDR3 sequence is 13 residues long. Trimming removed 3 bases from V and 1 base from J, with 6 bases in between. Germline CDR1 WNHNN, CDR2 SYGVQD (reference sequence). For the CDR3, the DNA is TGCGCCAGCAGTGATGGGAGCCAAGAGACCCAGTACTTC. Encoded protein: CASSDGSQETQYF.

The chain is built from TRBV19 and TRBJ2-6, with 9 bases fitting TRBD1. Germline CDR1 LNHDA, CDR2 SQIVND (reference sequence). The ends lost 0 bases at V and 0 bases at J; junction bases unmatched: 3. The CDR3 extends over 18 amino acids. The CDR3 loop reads CASSIEWTGDSGANVLTF. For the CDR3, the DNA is TGTGCCAGTAGTATAGAGTGGACAGGGGACTCTGGGGCCAACGTCCTGACTTTC.

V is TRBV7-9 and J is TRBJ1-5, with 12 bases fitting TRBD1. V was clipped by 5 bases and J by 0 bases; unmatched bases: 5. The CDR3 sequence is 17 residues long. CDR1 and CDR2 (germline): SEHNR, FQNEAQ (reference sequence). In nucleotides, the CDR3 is TGTGCCAGCAGCCTAGGGACAGGGGGCCTTAGCAATCAGCCCCAGCATTTT. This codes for CASSLGTGGLSNQPQHF.

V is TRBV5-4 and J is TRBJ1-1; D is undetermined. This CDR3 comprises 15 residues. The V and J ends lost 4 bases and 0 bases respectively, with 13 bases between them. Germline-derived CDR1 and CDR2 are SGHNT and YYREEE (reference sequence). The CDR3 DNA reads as TGTGCCAGCAGCCGTATCGGGAGGGTGAACACTGAAGCTTTCTTT. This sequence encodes CASSRIGRVNTEAFF.

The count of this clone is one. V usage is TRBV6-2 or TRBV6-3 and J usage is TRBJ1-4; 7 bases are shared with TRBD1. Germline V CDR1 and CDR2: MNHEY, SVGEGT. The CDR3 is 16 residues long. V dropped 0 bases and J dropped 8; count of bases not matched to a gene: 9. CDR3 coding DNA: TGTGCCAGCAGTTACTCCCGACAGGGACGTTACGAAAAACTGTTTTTT. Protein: CASSYSRQGRYEKLFF.

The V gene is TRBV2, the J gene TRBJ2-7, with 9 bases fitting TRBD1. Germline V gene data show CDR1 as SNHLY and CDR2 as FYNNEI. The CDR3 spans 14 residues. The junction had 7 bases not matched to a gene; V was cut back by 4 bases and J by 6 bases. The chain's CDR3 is CASSVDRGSSEQYF. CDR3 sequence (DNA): TGTGCCAGCAGTGTGGACAGGGGCTCAAGCGAGCAGTACTTC.

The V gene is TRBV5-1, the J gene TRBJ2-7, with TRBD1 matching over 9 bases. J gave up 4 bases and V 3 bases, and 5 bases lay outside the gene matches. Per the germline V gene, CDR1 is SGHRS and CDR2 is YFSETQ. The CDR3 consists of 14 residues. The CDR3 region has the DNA TGCGCCAGCAGCTACGGGACAGGGACTTACGAGCAGTACTTC. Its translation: CASSYGTGTYEQYF.

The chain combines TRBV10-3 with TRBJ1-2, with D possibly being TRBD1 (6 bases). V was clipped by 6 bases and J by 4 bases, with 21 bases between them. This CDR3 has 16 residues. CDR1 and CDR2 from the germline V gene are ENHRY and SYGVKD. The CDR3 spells CAIRIRETGNSYGYTF. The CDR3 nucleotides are TGTGCCATCAGAATACGGGAAACAGGGAACAGCTATGGCTACACCTTC.

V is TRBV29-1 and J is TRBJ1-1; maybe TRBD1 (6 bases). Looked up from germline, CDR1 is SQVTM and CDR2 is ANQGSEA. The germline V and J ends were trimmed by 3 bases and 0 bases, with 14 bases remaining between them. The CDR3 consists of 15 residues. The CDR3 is CSVDPTDRLNTEAFF. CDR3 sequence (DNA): TGCAGCGTTGACCCAACCGACAGGCTGAACACTGAAGCTTTCTTT.

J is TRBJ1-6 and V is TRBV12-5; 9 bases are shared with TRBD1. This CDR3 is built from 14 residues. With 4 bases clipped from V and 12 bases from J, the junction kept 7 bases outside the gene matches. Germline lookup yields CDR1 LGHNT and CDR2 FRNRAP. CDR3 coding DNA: TGTGCTAGTGGTTCGAGGACAGGGGACGAACCCCTCCACTTT. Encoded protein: CASGSRTGDEPLHF. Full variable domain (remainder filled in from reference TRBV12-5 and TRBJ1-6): DARVTQTPRHKVTEMGQEVTMRCQPILGHNTVFWYRQTMMQGLELLAYFRNRAPLDDSGMPKDRFSAEMPDATLATLKIQPSEPRDSAVYFCASGSRTGDEPLHFGNGTRLTVT.